This T cell receptor (beta chain) was documented in a study of OX40 agonist ivuxolimab in advanced cancers. About the research overall: A mean age of approximately 58 years, range roughly 23 to 85, was recorded, and under 85% were male. It was permissible to have had prior anti-PD-1, anti-PD-L1 or anti-CTLA-4 therapy, and less than 45% had some.

The CDR3 covers 15 residues. Germline assignment: CDR1 MDHEN and CDR2 SYDVKM. The V segment lost 7 bases and the J segment 2 bases; nucleotides outside the gene matches: 10. Regarding this clone: Its antigen is undetermined.

The repertoire was sequenced with immunoSEQ multiplex PCR; TCRdb's copy has only in-frame clones and lacks some. The table lists 40,000 to 45,000 clones, approximately 90% of them singletons. Overall study results and limits: Patients who responded partially at 0.1-3.0 mg/kg showed clonal expansion ranking among the lowest. Compared with CD4+, CD8+ T cells on average had more expanded clones.

The sequences come from CD4+ or CD8+ T cells sorted from blood, collected in a trial of the OX40 agonist ivuxolimab. The chain recombines TRBV28 with TRBJ2-7; 8 nucleotides align to TRBD1. The sequence came from an adult with an advanced solid tumor such as melanoma, head and neck, liver or kidney cancer. CDR3 in DNA: TGTGCCAGCACCCCCGGAGGGGACAGGCCCTACGAGCAGTACTTC. Translated, it gives CASTPGGDRPYEQYF. Supplemented by reference TRBV28 and TRBJ2-7, the full variable domain reads DVKVTQSSRYLVKRTGEKVFLECVQDMDHENMFWYRQDPGLGLRLIYFSYDVKMKEKGDIPEGYSVSREKKERFSLILESASTNQTSMYLCASTPGGDRPYEQYFGPGTRLTVT.